This TCR beta chain was captured by sequencing in a study of blood T cell repertoires in COVID-19. Study-level background: Sites in the United States, Italy and Spain provided acute and convalescent COVID-19 samples.

This clone was seen only once. This table comes from immunoSEQ multiplex PCR, and its TCRdb copy is limited to in-frame clones, with some not included. Of some 200,000 clones in the sample, roughly four fifths were seen once. Germline V gives CDR1 SNHLY, CDR2 FYNNEI. Trimming pared 6 bases from V and 4 bases from J, leaving 10 bases between. CDR3 length: 12 amino acids. The sequencing input was peripheral blood. The sequence derives from a woman over 75 with COVID-19, enrolled during active disease. V usage is TRBV2 and J usage is TRBJ2-7; tentatively, D is TRBD1 (6 bases). The DNA for the CDR3 is TGTGCCAGCAGACCCGACAGGTACGAGCAGTACTTC. Its translation: CASRPDRYEQYF. Supplemented by reference TRBV2 and TRBJ2-7, the full variable domain reads EPEVTQTPSHQVTQMGQEVILRCVPISNHLYFYWYRQILGQKVEFLVSFYNNEISEKSEIFDDQFSVERPDGSNFTLKIRSTKLEDSAMYFCASRPDRYEQYFGPGTRLTVT.